This TCR beta chain was captured in a study of blood T cell repertoires in COVID-19. Overall study: Acute and convalescent COVID-19 specimens originated in the United States, Italy and Spain. From T cells, B-cell-depleted T cells, or PBMCs came the material, which was cDNA or gDNA.

The sample holds one count of this clone. V lost 4 bases to trimming and J lost 4 bases, with 17 bases between them. Per germline, CDR1 SGHKS and CDR2 YYEKEE (reference sequence). The CDR3 sequence is 15 residues long. As handled by the study authors: Amplification of reference gene primers provided the estimated nucleated cell counts. Clones were read by immunoSEQ multiplex PCR, and TCRdb kept only the in-frame ones, dropping some. That table gives V, J and clone size, and the DNA gave D and trimming. The sample has around 95,000 clones; 85% to 90% are singletons. Sequencing was done on a sample of peripheral blood. The TCR originated in a human donor in a cohort sampled during active COVID-19. The V gene is TRBV5-5, the J gene TRBJ1-1; D is uncertain. The DNA for the CDR3 is TGTGCCAGCAGCATGACACCTCTATCCAGCACTGAAGCTTTCTTT. This codes for CASSMTPLSSTEAFF.